This T cell receptor (beta chain) is drawn from a study of graft-versus-host responses after intestinal transplantation. Study-level background: Multivisceral, liver-intestinal, or isolated intestinal grafts were transplanted into recipients. Anti-thymocyte globulin induction was given to all recipients, followed by tacrolimus and steroids for around three years.

Using immunoSEQ multiplex PCR, the repertoire was profiled, and TCRdb retains in-frame clones only, with some absent. This table has 40,000 to 60,000 clones, approximately 84% appearing once. Notes on this clone: The antigen is not known.

Study conclusions and caveats: There was an association between peak levels of circulating GvH clones and early post-transplant HvG declines. Some GvH clones appeared in ileal mucosa or blood before recipient bone marrow.

The CDR3 sequence is 13 residues long. V lost 3 bases, J lost 2 bases, and 7 bases lay in between. Germline V gene lookup returns CDR1 SGHAT and CDR2 FQNNGV. V and J are TRBV11-2 and TRBJ1-1; D is ambiguous. Here the sequenced sample was unstimulated CD4+ T cells sorted from spleen or lymph node cells, taken before transplant. This TCR was sampled from a human donor who was the organ donor for an intestinal transplant. As DNA, the CDR3 is TGTGCCAGCAGCTTGAGTGGTAACACTGAAGCTTTCTTT. It translates to CASSLSGNTEAFF.